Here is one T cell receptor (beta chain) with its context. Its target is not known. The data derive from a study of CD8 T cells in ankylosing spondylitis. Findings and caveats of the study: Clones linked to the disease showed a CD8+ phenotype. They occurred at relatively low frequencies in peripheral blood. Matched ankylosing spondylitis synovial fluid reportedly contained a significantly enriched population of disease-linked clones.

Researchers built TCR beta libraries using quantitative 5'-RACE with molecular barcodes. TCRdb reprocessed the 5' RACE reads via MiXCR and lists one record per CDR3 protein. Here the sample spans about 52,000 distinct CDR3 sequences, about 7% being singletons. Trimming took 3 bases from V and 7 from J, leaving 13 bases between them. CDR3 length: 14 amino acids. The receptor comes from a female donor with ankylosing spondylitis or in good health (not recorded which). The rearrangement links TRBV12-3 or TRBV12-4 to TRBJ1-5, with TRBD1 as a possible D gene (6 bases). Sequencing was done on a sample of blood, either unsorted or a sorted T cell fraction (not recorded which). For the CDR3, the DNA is TGTGCCAGCAGTTTGATGGGGGCAGGGCAGCCCCAGCATTTT. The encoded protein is CASSLMGAGQPQHF.